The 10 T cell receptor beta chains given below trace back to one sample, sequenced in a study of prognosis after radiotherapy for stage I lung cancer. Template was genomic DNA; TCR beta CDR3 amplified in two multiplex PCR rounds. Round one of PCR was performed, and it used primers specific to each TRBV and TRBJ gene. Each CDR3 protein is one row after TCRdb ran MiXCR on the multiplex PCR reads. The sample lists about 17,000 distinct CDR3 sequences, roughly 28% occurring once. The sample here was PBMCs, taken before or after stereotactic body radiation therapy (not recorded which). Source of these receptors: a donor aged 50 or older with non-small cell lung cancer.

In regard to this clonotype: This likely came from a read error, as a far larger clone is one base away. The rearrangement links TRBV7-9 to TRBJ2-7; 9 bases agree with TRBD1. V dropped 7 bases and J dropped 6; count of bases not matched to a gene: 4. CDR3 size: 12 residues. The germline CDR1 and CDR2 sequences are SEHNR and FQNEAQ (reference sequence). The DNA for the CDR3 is TGTGCCAGCATCCAGACAGGGGGCGAGCAGTACTTC. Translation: CASIQTGGEQYF.

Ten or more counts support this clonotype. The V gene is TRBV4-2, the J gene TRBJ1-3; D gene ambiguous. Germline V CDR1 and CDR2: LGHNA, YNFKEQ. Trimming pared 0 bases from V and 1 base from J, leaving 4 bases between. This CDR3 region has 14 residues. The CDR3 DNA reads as TGTGCCAGCAGCCAAGACTCATCTGGAAACACCATATATTTT. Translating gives CASSQDSSGNTIYF.

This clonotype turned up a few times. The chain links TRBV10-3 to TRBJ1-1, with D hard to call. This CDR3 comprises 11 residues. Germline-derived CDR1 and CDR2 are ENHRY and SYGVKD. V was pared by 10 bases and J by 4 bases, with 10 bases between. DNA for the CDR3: TGTGCCACCTCAAACGGCACTGAAGCTTTCTTT. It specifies CATSNGTEAFF.

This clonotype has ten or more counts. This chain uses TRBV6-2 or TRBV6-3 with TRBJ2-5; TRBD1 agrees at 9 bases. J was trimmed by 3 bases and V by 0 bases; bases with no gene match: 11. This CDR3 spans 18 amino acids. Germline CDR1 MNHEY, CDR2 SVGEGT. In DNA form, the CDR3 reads TGTGCCAGCAGTTACTCGAGGGGGGGGACAGGGCACAAAGAGACCCAGTACTTC. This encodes CASSYSRGGTGHKETQYF.

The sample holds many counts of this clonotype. The CDR3 nucleotides read TGCAGTGCGGGTAGCGGGTCCGATACGCAGTATTTT. Translated, it gives CSAGSGSDTQYF. V usage is TRBV20-1 and J usage is TRBJ2-3, with TRBD2 identical over 7 bases. Germline V lookup: CDR1 DFQATT, CDR2 SNEGSKA (reference sequence). The CDR3 contains 12 residues. V shed 6 bases and J 6 bases; nucleotides not matched to a gene: 6.

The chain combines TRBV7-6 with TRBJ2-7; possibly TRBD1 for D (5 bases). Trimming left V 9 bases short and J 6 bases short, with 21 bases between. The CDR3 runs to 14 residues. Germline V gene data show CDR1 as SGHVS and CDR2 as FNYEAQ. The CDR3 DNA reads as TGTGCCAGAACCCCAGGGAAAGGTTTGCGCGAGCAGTACTTC. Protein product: CARTPGKGLREQYF. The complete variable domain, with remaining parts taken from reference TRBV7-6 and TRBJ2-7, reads GAGVSQSPRYKVTKRGQDVALRCDPISGHVSLYWYRQALGQGPEFLTYFNYEAQQDKSGLPNDRFSAERPEGSISTLTIQRTEQRDSAMYRCARTPGKGLREQYFGPGTRLTVT.

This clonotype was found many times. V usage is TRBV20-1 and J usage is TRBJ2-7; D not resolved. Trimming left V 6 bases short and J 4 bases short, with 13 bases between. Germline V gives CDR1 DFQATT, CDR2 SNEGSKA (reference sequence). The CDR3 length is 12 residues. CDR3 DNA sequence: TGCAGTGCCCAGTTCTCAAGATACGAGCAGTACTTC. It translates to CSAQFSRYEQYF.

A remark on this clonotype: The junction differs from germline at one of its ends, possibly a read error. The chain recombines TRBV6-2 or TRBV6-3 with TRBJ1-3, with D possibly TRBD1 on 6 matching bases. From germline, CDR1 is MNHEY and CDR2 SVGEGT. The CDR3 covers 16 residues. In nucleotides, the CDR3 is TGTGCCATCAGTTACTATCTGGACAGCCCTGGAAACACCATATATTTT. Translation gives CAISYYLDSPGNTIYF.

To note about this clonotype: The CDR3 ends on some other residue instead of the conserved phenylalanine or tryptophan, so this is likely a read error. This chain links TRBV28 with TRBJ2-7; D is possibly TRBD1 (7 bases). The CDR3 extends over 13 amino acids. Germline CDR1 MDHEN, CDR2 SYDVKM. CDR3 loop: CASRGESSYEQYL. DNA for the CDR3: TGTGCAAGCAGGGGGGAAAGCTCCTACGAGCAGTACCTC.

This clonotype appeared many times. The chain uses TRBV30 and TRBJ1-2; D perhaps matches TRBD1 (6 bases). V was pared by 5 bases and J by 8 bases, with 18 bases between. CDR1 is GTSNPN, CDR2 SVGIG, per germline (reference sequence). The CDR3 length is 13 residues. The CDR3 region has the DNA TGTGCCTGGGCACTTGGGGGCGCAGGCGGCTACACCTTC. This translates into CAWALGGAGGYTF.